The 24 T cell receptor beta chains presented below share a single source sample, sequenced in a study of blood T cell repertoires in COVID-19. Generated by immunoSEQ multiplex PCR, the TCRdb table keeps only in-frame clones and is missing some. The sample gives more than 95,000 clones, approximately 86% of which show up once; around 7.7% is in the top ten. The sample was peripheral blood. The receptors originated from a human donor in a cohort sampled during active COVID-19.

This chain's CDR3 is CASSYFQGQGANQPQHF. The CDR3, as DNA: TGTGCCAGCAGTTATTTTCAGGGACAGGGGGCGAATCAGCCCCAGCATTTT. The J gene is TRBJ1-5, the V gene TRBV6-2 or TRBV6-3; 12 bases match TRBD1. The V gene's germline CDR1 is MNHEY and CDR2 SVGEGT. There are 17 residues in the CDR3. With 3 bases clipped from V and 4 bases from J, the junction kept 7 bases outside the gene matches.

The chain combines TRBV5-6 with TRBJ1-5; D ambiguous. Germline values: CDR1 SGHDT, CDR2 YYEEEE. The CDR3 spans 13 residues. Trimming shortened V by 3 bases and J by 0 bases, and 4 bases separated the two germline ends. The chain's CDR3 is CASSSYSNQPQHF. CDR3 coding DNA: TGTGCCAGCAGCTCGTATAGCAATCAGCCCCAGCATTTT.

The chain is built from TRBV15 and TRBJ2-7, with D possibly TRBD2 on 5 matching bases. The CDR3 is made up of 15 amino acids. CDR1 and CDR2 from the germline V gene are LNHNV and YYDKDF (reference sequence). Trimming left V 0 bases short and J 0 bases short, with 9 bases between. The CDR3 protein is CATSREGSVSYEQYF. The CDR3 DNA reads TGTGCCACCAGCAGAGAGGGTAGCGTCTCCTACGAGCAGTACTTC. Full variable domain (rest looked up from reference TRBV15 and TRBJ2-7): DAMVIQNPRYQVTQFGKPVTLSCSQTLNHNVMYWYQQKSSQAPKLLFHYYDKDFNNEADTPDNFQSRRPNTSFCFLDIRSPGLGDTAMYLCATSREGSVSYEQYFGPGTRLTVT.

The CDR3 loop reads CASSQKTSGNAYEQYF. The CDR3 DNA reads TGTGCCAGCAGCCAGAAGACTAGCGGGAATGCCTACGAGCAGTACTTC. This sequence joins TRBV14 and TRBJ2-7; 11 bases align to TRBD2. The V segment lost 3 bases and the J segment 2 bases; nucleotides outside the gene matches: 6. Germline CDR1 and CDR2: SGHDN and FVKESK. This CDR3 spans 16 amino acids.

J is TRBJ1-6 and V is TRBV19; D possibly corresponds to TRBD1 (6 bases). CDR3 size: 13 residues. Germline loops: CDR1 LNHDA, CDR2 SQIVND (reference sequence). Trimming took off 3 bases at V and 10 bases at J, with 10 bases between the two ends. This chain's CDR3 is CASSIGQPSPLHF. For the CDR3, the DNA is TGTGCCAGTAGTATTGGACAGCCATCACCCCTCCACTTT.

The chain recombines TRBV11-3 with TRBJ2-1; 14 bases are shared with TRBD2. Germline V gives CDR1 SGHNT, CDR2 YENEEA. CDR3 length: 16 residues. Unmatched junction bases numbered 9, after V lost 5 bases and J lost 9 bases. The CDR3 DNA reads TGTGCCAGCAGCCGTGGGACTAGCGGGAGCAATGTTGAGCAGTTCTTC. Its protein product is CASSRGTSGSNVEQFF.

The V call is TRBV3-1 (or the pseudogene TRBV3-2), the J call TRBJ2-7, with D perhaps TRBD1 (6 bases). Looked up from germline, CDR1 is LGHDT and CDR2 is YNNKEL (reference sequence). The CDR3 sequence is 13 residues long. V gave up 4 bases and J gave up 5 bases, with 12 bases separating them. CDR3 in DNA: TGTGCCAGCAGCCTTTACAGGGTCCACGAGCAGTACTTC. Its protein is CASSLYRVHEQYF.

DNA of the CDR3: TGTGCCAGCAGCTCAGAAGATCGGGGATCCTACGAGCAGTACTTC. Encoded protein: CASSSEDRGSYEQYF. This chain joins TRBV11-3 and TRBJ2-7; D might be TRBD2 (5 bases). The CDR3 has 15 residues. Trimming left V 4 bases short and J 1 base short, with 14 bases between. Per germline, CDR1 SGHNT and CDR2 YENEEA.

This chain joins TRBV7-2 and TRBJ2-7, with 8 bases matching TRBD2. The CDR3 totals 14 residues. Trimming at V came to 5 bases and at J to 6 bases, leaving 9 bases not matched to a gene. Looked up from germline, CDR1 is SGHTA and CDR2 is FQGNSA. CDR3 in amino acids: CASSPGGGPGEQYF. For the CDR3, the DNA is TGTGCCAGCAGCCCCGGGGGGGGGCCAGGCGAGCAGTACTTC.

This chain joins TRBV18 and TRBJ2-5; 12 nucleotides agree with TRBD2. This CDR3 spans 16 amino acids. Trimming removed 0 bases from V and 1 base from J; junction bases left unmatched: 0. From germline, CDR1 is KGHSH and CDR2 LQKENI. CDR3 amino acids: CASSPPGLAGQETQYF. The CDR3 DNA is TGTGCCAGCTCACCACCGGGACTAGCGGGCCAAGAGACCCAGTACTTC.

V is TRBV2 and J is TRBJ2-7, with 11 bases fitting TRBD2. Unmatched junction bases numbered 5, after V lost 7 bases and J lost 3 bases. Germline values: CDR1 SNHLY, CDR2 FYNNEI. This CDR3 region has 14 residues. As DNA, the CDR3 is TGTGCCAGCAACCGACTAGCGGGGATCTACGAGCAGTACTTC. Residues: CASNRLAGIYEQYF. Full variable domain (outside the CDR3, taken from reference TRBV2 and TRBJ2-7): EPEVTQTPSHQVTQMGQEVILRCVPISNHLYFYWYRQILGQKVEFLVSFYNNEISEKSEIFDDQFSVERPDGSNFTLKIRSTKLEDSAMYFCASNRLAGIYEQYFGPGTRLTVT.

CDR3 nucleotides: TGTGCCAGCACCCTACTGGGAACTAGCCGTAAGTTCTTC. This encodes CASTLLGTSRKFF. The chain is built from TRBV27 and TRBJ2-1, with D tentatively TRBD2 (6 bases). The CDR3 covers 13 residues. Germline CDR1 MNHEY, CDR2 SMNVEV (reference sequence). With 7 bases removed from V and 14 bases from J, the gap between germline ends came to 21 bases.

The V call is TRBV11-2, the J call TRBJ1-2; the match to TRBD1 covers 9 bases. Germline V gene data show CDR1 as SGHAT and CDR2 as FQNNGV. The CDR3 loop spans 15 amino acids. Trimming at V came to 3 bases and at J to 6 bases, leaving 8 bases not matched to a gene. CDR3 nucleotides: TGTGCCAGCAGCTTTACGGGACAGGGAGGCAATGGCTACACCTTC. Its translation is CASSFTGQGGNGYTF.

This clone was observed a single time. The chain has TRBV9 and TRBJ2-7, with no clear D. Between the trimmed V and J ends, which lost 0 bases and 2 bases, there was a span of 6 bases. CDR1 and CDR2 (germline): SGDLS, YYNGEE. The CDR3 contains 13 residues. Here the CDR3 DNA reads TGTGCCAGCAGCGTAGTTCCAGCCTACGAGCAGTACTTC. It codes for CASSVVPAYEQYF. The complete variable domain, with remaining parts taken from reference TRBV9 and TRBJ2-7, reads DSGVTQTPKHLITATGQRVTLRCSPRSGDLSVYWYQQSLDQGLQFLIQYYNGEERAKGNILERFSAQQFPDLHSELNLSSLELGDSALYFCASSVVPAYEQYFGPGTRLTVT.

The chain has TRBV5-5 and TRBJ1-1, with a tentative D call TRBD1 (5 bases). Per the germline V gene, CDR1 is SGHKS and CDR2 is YYEKEE (reference sequence). The V and J ends lost 6 bases and 2 bases respectively, with 17 bases between them. This CDR3 has 15 residues. CDR3 amino acids: CASTVRVLGNTEAFF. CDR3 DNA sequence: TGTGCCAGCACCGTCAGGGTTTTAGGAAACACTGAAGCTTTCTTT.

The chain carries TRBV18 and TRBJ2-7; no reliable D call. The CDR3 has 12 amino acids. With 5 bases removed from V and 0 bases from J, the gap between germline ends came to 5 bases. In germline, CDR1 is KGHSH, CDR2 LQKENI. In nucleotides, the CDR3 is TGTGCCAGCTCATCCAGCTCCTACGAGCAGTACTTC. Encoded protein: CASSSSSYEQYF.

This chain connects TRBV6-5 to TRBJ2-7; D remains ambiguous. Trimming left V 4 bases short and J 6 bases short, with 16 bases between. This CDR3 has 14 residues. Germline V gene lookup returns CDR1 MNHEY and CDR2 SVGAGI. CDR3 coding DNA: TGTGCCAGCAGTTCCCACGGCGGTCTCGGCGAGCAGTACTTC. Amino acids: CASSSHGGLGEQYF.

V usage is TRBV9 and J usage is TRBJ1-6; TRBD1 matches 10 bases. Germline V CDR1 and CDR2: SGDLS, YYNGEE. With V trimmed by 1 base and J by 12 bases, 4 bases remained unmatched. CDR3 length: 14 residues. The CDR3, as DNA: TGTGCCAGCAGCGTAAGGACAGGGGGAGAACCCCTCCACTTT. As protein: CASSVRTGGEPLHF.

The chain recombines TRBV4-1 with TRBJ1-2, with D perhaps TRBD1 (5 bases). The germline V and J ends were trimmed by 2 bases and 0 bases, with 19 bases remaining between them. The germline V gene has CDR1 MGHRA and CDR2 YSYEKL. The CDR3 has 18 amino acids. The CDR3 coding sequence is TGCGCCAGCAGCCAACCCCGGGAGGGGCGACGATCTAACTATGGCTACACCTTC. It translates to CASSQPREGRRSNYGYTF.

The genes are TRBV5-1 and TRBJ2-7; 12 bases fit TRBD2. This CDR3 contains 16 residues. V lost 0 bases to trimming and J lost 6 bases; unmatched junction nucleotides: 7. Germline-derived CDR1 and CDR2 are SGHRS and YFSETQ. Here the CDR3 reads CASSLDLAGGPIEQYF. CDR3 nucleotides: TGCGCCAGCAGCTTGGACCTAGCGGGAGGGCCAATCGAGCAGTACTTC. Full variable domain (rest looked up from reference TRBV5-1 and TRBJ2-7): KAGVTQTPRYLIKTRGQQVTLSCSPISGHRSVSWYQQTPGQGLQFLFEYFSETQRNKGNFPGRFSGRQFSNSRSEMNVSTLELGDSALYLCASSLDLAGGPIEQYFGPGTRLTVT.

The chain employs TRBV30 and TRBJ2-3; 13 nucleotides align to TRBD2. The trim removed 5 bases at V and 7 bases at J, leaving 9 bases unmatched. The CDR3 sequence is 15 residues long. Germline CDR1 and CDR2: GTSNPN and SVGIG (reference sequence). CDR3 sequence reads: CAWRGLAGASHTQYF. CDR3 nucleotide sequence: TGTGCCTGGCGCGGACTAGCGGGGGCCTCCCATACGCAGTATTTT.

This clone was detected once. The J gene is TRBJ1-1, the V gene TRBV5-1; 7 nucleotides agree with TRBD1. The trim removed 6 bases at V and 4 bases at J, leaving 9 bases unmatched. Per germline, CDR1 SGHRS and CDR2 YFSETQ. There are 14 residues in the CDR3. CDR3 sequence: CASTRGQGGTEAFF. The CDR3 DNA is TGCGCCAGCACCCGGGGGCAGGGGGGCACTGAAGCTTTCTTT.

This chain links TRBV11-2 with TRBJ1-4; 7 bases fit TRBD1. Trimming took 0 bases from V and 15 from J; bases not matched to a gene: 10. The CDR3 is 14 residues long. CDR1 and CDR2 (germline): SGHAT, FQNNGV. The CDR3 DNA sequence: TGTGCCAGCAGCTTAGATCTAGGAGACAGGGTGTTGTTTTTT. It yields the protein CASSLDLGDRVLFF.

DNA for the CDR3: TGCGCCAGCAGCGAAAGGACAGACTCCTACGAGCAGTACTTC. Amino acid sequence: CASSERTDSYEQYF. The gene calls are TRBV5-1 and TRBJ2-7, with D tentatively TRBD1 (6 bases). Trimming took off 4 bases at V and 0 bases at J, with 11 bases between the two ends. The CDR3 covers 14 residues. CDR1 and CDR2 (germline): SGHRS, YFSETQ.